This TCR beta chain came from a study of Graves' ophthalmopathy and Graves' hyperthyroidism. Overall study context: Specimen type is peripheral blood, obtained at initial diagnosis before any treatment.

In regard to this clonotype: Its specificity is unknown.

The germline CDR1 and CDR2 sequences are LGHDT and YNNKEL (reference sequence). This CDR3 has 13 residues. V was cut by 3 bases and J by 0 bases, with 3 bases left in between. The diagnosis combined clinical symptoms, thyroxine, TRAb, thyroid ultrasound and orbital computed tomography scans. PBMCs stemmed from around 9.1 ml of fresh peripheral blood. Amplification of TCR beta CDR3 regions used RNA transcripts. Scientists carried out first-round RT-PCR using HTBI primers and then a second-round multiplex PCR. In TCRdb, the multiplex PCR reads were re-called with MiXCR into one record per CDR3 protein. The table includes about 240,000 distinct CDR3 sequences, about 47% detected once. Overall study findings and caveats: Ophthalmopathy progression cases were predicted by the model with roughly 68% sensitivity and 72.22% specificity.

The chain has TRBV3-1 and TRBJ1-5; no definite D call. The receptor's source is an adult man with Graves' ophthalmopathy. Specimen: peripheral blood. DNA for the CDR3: TGTGCCAGCAGCCAGTATAGCAATCAGCCCCAGCATTTT. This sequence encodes CASSQYSNQPQHF.